A single sample is the source of the 7 T cell receptor beta chains below, sequenced in a study of T cell responses to AZD1222 COVID-19 vaccine. The repertoire was sequenced with immunoSEQ multiplex PCR; TCRdb's copy has only in-frame clones and lacks some. The table includes around 170,000 clones, 88% detected once. Material: peripheral blood, obtained 28 days after the second AZD1222 dose. The receptor set was obtained from an adult who received the AZD1222 COVID-19 vaccine.

This clone was seen many times. The chain employs TRBV19 and TRBJ2-7; weak D call: TRBD2 (5 bases). Germline V CDR1 and CDR2: LNHDA, SQIVND (reference sequence). This CDR3 is built from 12 residues. Trimming removed 3 bases at V and 6 bases at J, with 9 bases between. The CDR3 region is CASSISGSEQYF. The CDR3 coding sequence is TGTGCCAGTAGTATTTCGGGGAGCGAGCAGTACTTC.

The rearrangement joins TRBV19 to TRBJ1-1; D gene unclear. Deletions cut 1 base from V and 1 base from J, with 7 bases between. Germline CDR1 is LNHDA and CDR2 is SQIVND (reference sequence). The CDR3 length is 14 residues. CDR3 nucleotide sequence: TGTGCCAGTAGTATAGTAGGGAAGAACACTGAAGCTTTCTTT. Translating it yields CASSIVGKNTEAFF.

The chain links TRBV27 to TRBJ2-7; the D is unclear. The germline V gene encodes CDR1 MNHEY and CDR2 SMNVEV (reference sequence). Trimming left V 6 bases short and J 1 base short, with 13 bases between. The CDR3 consists of 14 residues. The CDR3 nucleotides are TGTGCCAGCAGGCCAGACACTCTATCCTACGAGCAGTACTTC. Its protein is CASRPDTLSYEQYF.

CDR3 bases: TGTGCCAGCAGCCCCCGAGGCGGGAATGAGCAGTTCTTC. It codes for CASSPRGGNEQFF. The genes are TRBV9 and TRBJ2-1, with D perhaps TRBD2 (5 bases). V lost 4 bases to trimming and J lost 7 bases, with 12 bases between them. The CDR3 has 13 amino acids. Germline loops: CDR1 SGDLS, CDR2 YYNGEE.

The chain recombines TRBV3-1 (or the pseudogene TRBV3-2) with TRBJ2-5; D not resolved. CDR1 is LGHDT and CDR2 is YNNKEL in the germline V gene (reference sequence). The ends were cut back, 4 bases at V and 4 bases at J, with 19 bases in the middle. The CDR3 is made up of 16 amino acids. Here the CDR3 reads CASSLQRPGLGETQYF. In nucleotides, the CDR3 is TGTGCCAGCAGCCTCCAACGGCCAGGCCTGGGAGAGACCCAGTACTTC.

The chain uses TRBV6-5 and TRBJ2-1; 7 bases line up with TRBD1. The CDR3 is made up of 14 amino acids. The V segment lost 0 bases and the J segment 5 bases; nucleotides outside the gene matches: 1. Germline V gene sequence: CDR1 MNHEY, CDR2 SVGAGI. DNA of the CDR3: TGTGCCAGCAGTTACTCGGGACAGCACAATGAGCAGTTCTTC. It is translated as CASSYSGQHNEQFF.

This chain uses TRBV12-5 with TRBJ1-1; 7 positions agree with TRBD1. Looked up from germline, CDR1 is LGHNT and CDR2 is FRNRAP. CDR3 length: 13 amino acids. Trimming took 6 bases from V and 6 from J; bases not matched to a gene: 7. In nucleotides, the CDR3 is TGTGCTAGTGGAATGACAGGGTTAGCTGAAGCTTTCTTT. This encodes CASGMTGLAEAFF.